The 26 T cell receptor beta chains in this list originate from one sample, sequenced in a study of cytomegalovirus exposure and HLA in healthy donors. The PCR was carried out with 60 Vbeta primers and 13 Jbeta primers. Libraries were prepared by immunoSEQ multiplex PCR; TCRdb keeps only in-frame clonotypes and omits some of them. Here the sample spans 150,000 to 200,000 clones, around 76% being singletons. Sequenced: PBMCs. The receptors come from a man aged 25-45 years in good health and CMV-seronegative.

The J gene is TRBJ2-1, the V gene TRBV9; 8 bases match TRBD1. V gave up 2 bases and J gave up 12 bases; unmatched junction bases: 7. Looked up from germline, CDR1 is SGDLS and CDR2 is YYNGEE. The length of the CDR3 is 13 residues. The CDR3: CASSVSGGRGQFF. The CDR3 DNA reads as TGTGCCAGCAGCGTCTCAGGGGGCCGGGGGCAGTTCTTC. The full variable domain, rest sourced from reference TRBV9 and TRBJ2-1, is DSGVTQTPKHLITATGQRVTLRCSPRSGDLSVYWYQQSLDQGLQFLIQYYNGEERAKGNILERFSAQQFPDLHSELNLSSLELGDSALYFCASSVSGGRGQFFGPGTRLTVL.

This clone appeared a few times. At the DNA level, this CDR3 is encoded by other sequences in the same sample as well. The rearrangement joins TRBV9 to TRBJ2-3; D gene uncertain. Germline CDR1 SGDLS, CDR2 YYNGEE. Trimming left V 4 bases short and J 0 bases short, with 9 bases between. The CDR3 totals 14 residues. CDR3 bases: TGTGCCAGCAGCAGGCGGTCTAGCACAGATACGCAGTATTTT. It yields the protein CASSRRSSTDTQYF.

J is TRBJ1-1 and V is TRBV21-1; TRBD1, the D gene given by the table, was not confirmed from the DNA. TRBV21-1 is labeled a pseudogene. The CDR3 consists of 12 residues. CDR3: CASRDRETEAFF. The CDR3 DNA follows: TGTGCCAGCCGGGACAGGGAAACTGAAGCTTTCTTT.

This clone was seen a few times. The CDR3 region is CASKEGQQNTGELFF. CDR3 in DNA: TGTGCCAGCAAGGAGGGACAGCAGAACACCGGGGAGCTGTTTTTT. This chain connects TRBV2 to TRBJ2-2, with a weak D call TRBD1 (7 bases). Per germline, CDR1 SNHLY and CDR2 FYNNEI. Trimming left V 7 bases short and J 1 base short, with 13 bases between. This CDR3 comprises 15 residues.

The V gene is TRBV29-1, the J gene TRBJ2-1, with 9 bases matching TRBD1. The CDR3 sequence is 14 residues long. V dropped 1 base and J dropped 7; count of bases not matched to a gene: 5. From germline, CDR1 is SQVTM and CDR2 ANQGSEA. The CDR3 DNA reads TGCAGCGTTGAAGTGGGACAGGGATTGAATGAGCAGTTCTTC. Residues: CSVEVGQGLNEQFF.

This chain links TRBV19 with TRBJ1-4; 8 nucleotides line up with TRBD1. The CDR3 is made up of 14 amino acids. The J segment lost 1 base and the V segment lost 9 bases, leaving 4 bases of the junction unmatched. Germline CDR1 LNHDA, CDR2 SQIVND (reference sequence). Here the CDR3 DNA reads TGTGCCAGCACCGACAGGGGAACTAATGAAAAACTGTTTTTT. It encodes CASTDRGTNEKLFF.

The chain is built from TRBV27 and TRBJ2-3, with 7 bases matching TRBD1. Germline trimming cut 4 bases from V and 4 bases from J; bases unmatched to any gene: 8. The CDR3 spans 15 residues. From germline, CDR1 is MNHEY and CDR2 SMNVEV (reference sequence). CDR3 DNA sequence: TGTGCCAGCAGTTCGGGGACAGCCATGGCAGATACGCAGTATTTT. Translated: CASSSGTAMADTQYF.

This sequence joins TRBV19 and TRBJ2-3, with D unresolved. The length of the CDR3 is 15 residues. Germline loops: CDR1 LNHDA, CDR2 SQIVND (reference sequence). Trimming took off 2 bases at V and 2 bases at J, with 11 bases between the two ends. In DNA, the CDR3 is TGTGCCAGTAGTATATGGCAGGCGAACACAGATACGCAGTATTTT. Translating it yields CASSIWQANTDTQYF.

The rearrangement joins TRBV6-6 to TRBJ1-1; TRBD1 aligns across 7 bases. The trim removed 6 bases at V and 6 bases at J, leaving 16 bases unmatched. CDR3 length equals 16 residues. Germline V gene data show CDR1 as MNHNY and CDR2 as SVGAGI (reference sequence). This CDR3 is CASSLRTGPNGAEAFF. DNA for the CDR3: TGTGCCAGCAGCCTTCGGACAGGCCCCAACGGAGCTGAAGCTTTCTTT.

This clone came up once. The V gene is TRBV4-1, the J gene TRBJ2-1, with 10 bases lining up with TRBD2. With V trimmed by 4 bases and J by 4 bases, 10 bases remained unmatched. From germline, CDR1 is MGHRA and CDR2 YSYEKL. The CDR3 totals 17 residues. CDR3 nucleotides: TGCGCCAGCAGCCGACAAGGGGGGACTAGCGTTTACAATGAGCAGTTCTTC. Protein: CASSRQGGTSVYNEQFF.

The chain employs TRBV28 and TRBJ2-1; 7 bases map to TRBD1. This CDR3 has 16 residues. CDR1 and CDR2 from the germline V gene are MDHEN and SYDVKM. V shed 1 base, J shed 3 bases, and the junction held 6 bases outside the gene matches. The CDR3 spells CASSLLTQGDYNEQFF. The CDR3 nucleotides read TGTGCCAGCAGTTTATTGACGCAGGGGGACTACAATGAGCAGTTCTTC.

The CDR3 sequence: CASSDPSDLRDNEQFF. CDR3 nucleotide sequence: TGTGCCAGCAGCGACCCTAGCGACCTGAGGGACAATGAGCAGTTCTTC. The chain has TRBV11-2 and TRBJ2-1, with a weak D call TRBD2 (6 bases). There are 16 residues in the CDR3. V was shortened by 5 bases and J by 5 bases, with 19 bases between the two germline ends. Germline V gives CDR1 SGHAT, CDR2 FQNNGV.

In its sample, this clone was seen a few times. The chain is built from TRBV6-4 and TRBJ2-1, with 8 nucleotides matching TRBD1. Germline assignment: CDR1 MRHNA and CDR2 SNTAGT. With V trimmed by 5 bases and J by 1 base, 4 bases remained unmatched. CDR3 length: 15 amino acids. CDR3 sequence reads: CASSRGQGSYNEQFF. CDR3 nucleotide sequence: TGTGCCAGCAGTCGAGGACAGGGTTCCTACAATGAGCAGTTCTTC.

This chain links TRBV18 with TRBJ2-2, with a weak D call TRBD2 (6 bases). Trimming took off 2 bases at V and 0 bases at J, with 16 bases between the two ends. The V gene's germline CDR1 is KGHSH and CDR2 LQKENI. The CDR3 spans 18 residues. The CDR3 region has the DNA TGTGCCAGCTCACCAAGATCCCCCCCGGGAGCGAACACCGGGGAGCTGTTTTTT. This encodes CASSPRSPPGANTGELFF. The full variable domain, rest sourced from reference TRBV18 and TRBJ2-2, is NAGVMQNPRHLVRRRGQEARLRCSPMKGHSHVYWYRQLPEEGLKFMVYLQKENIIDESGMPKERFSAEFPKEGPSILRIQQVVRGDSAAYFCASSPRSPPGANTGELFFGEGSRLTVL.

This chain links TRBV11-2 with TRBJ2-2; 9 positions match TRBD1. Trimming removed 4 bases from V and 7 bases from J; junction bases left unmatched: 13. CDR1 SGHAT and CDR2 FQNNGV come from the germline V gene. The CDR3 covers 17 residues. The CDR3 coding sequence is TGTGCCAGCAGCTCCTATTCAGGGACAGGGTTTGACGGGGAGCTGTTTTTT. Translating it yields CASSSYSGTGFDGELFF. Full variable domain (rest looked up from reference TRBV11-2 and TRBJ2-2): EAGVAQSPRYKIIEKRQSVAFWCNPISGHATLYWYQQILGQGPKLLIQFQNNGVVDDSQLPKDRFSAERLKGVDSTLKIQPAKLEDSAVYLCASSSYSGTGFDGELFFGEGSRLTVL.

The rearrangement uses TRBV19 and TRBJ2-3; no clear D. Trimming took 3 bases from V and 4 from J, leaving 8 bases between them. This CDR3 contains 13 residues. CDR1 is LNHDA, CDR2 SQIVND, per germline (reference sequence). Written as DNA, the CDR3 is TGTGCCAGTAGTATCGTTTCGTCAGATACGCAGTATTTT. Translating gives CASSIVSSDTQYF.

This sequence joins TRBV6-5 and TRBJ2-1; D unclear. The V end was cut by 0 bases, the J end by 1 base, with 4 bases between. Germline CDR1 is MNHEY and CDR2 is SVGAGI. The CDR3 is 14 residues long. For the CDR3, the DNA is TGTGCCAGCAGTTACTCCCGGTCCTACAATGAGCAGTTCTTC. Translating it yields CASSYSRSYNEQFF.

The V gene is TRBV27, the J gene TRBJ2-3; 8 bases align to TRBD2. The CDR3 totals 15 residues. With 6 bases clipped from V and 6 bases from J, the junction kept 11 bases outside the gene matches. Germline V gene data show CDR1 as MNHEY and CDR2 as SMNVEV (reference sequence). The CDR3 DNA sequence: TGTGCCAGCAGGCCTGTCGGGAGGGCCCCCGATACGCAGTATTTT. This encodes CASRPVGRAPDTQYF.

The chain recombines TRBV2 with TRBJ1-2, with 7 bases matching TRBD1. Germline V CDR1 and CDR2: SNHLY, FYNNEI. V trimming: 6 bases; J trimming: 1 base; junction bases outside the gene matches: 5. This CDR3 comprises 14 residues. The chain's CDR3 is CASRGQSDNYGYTF. The CDR3, as DNA: TGTGCCAGCAGGGGACAGTCAGATAACTATGGCTACACCTTC.

The rearrangement joins TRBV11-1 to TRBJ2-1; D is unresolved. The germline gives CDR1 SGHAT, CDR2 FQDESV (reference sequence). Trimming pared 4 bases from V and 4 bases from J, leaving 8 bases between. The CDR3 has 13 amino acids. CDR3 sequence reads: CASSSGRYNEQFF. In DNA form, the CDR3 reads TGTGCCAGCAGCTCAGGTCGTTACAATGAGCAGTTCTTC.

The rearrangement links TRBV27 to TRBJ2-4; D is perhaps TRBD1 (5 bases). Germline V gene sequence: CDR1 MNHEY, CDR2 SMNVEV (reference sequence). V dropped 2 bases and J dropped 1 base, with 9 bases sitting between them. The CDR3 sequence is 15 residues long. The CDR3 DNA sequence: TGTGCCAGCAGTTTAGGGGCGATGGCCAAAAACATTCAGTACTTC. This translates into CASSLGAMAKNIQYF.

As regards this clone: An end of the junction differs from the germline gene, which may be a read error. This chain connects TRBV7-3 to TRBJ2-4, with D perhaps TRBD1 (8 bases). The CDR3 runs to 16 residues. Germline values: CDR1 SGHTA, CDR2 FQGTGA. The CDR3 spells CASSSGQGGSKHIQYF. The CDR3 DNA reads as TGTGCCAGCAGCTCAGGACAGGGAGGGTCCAAACACATTCAGTACTTC.

This CDR3 reads CASSPNPRGGSSYEQYF. CDR3 coding DNA: TGTGCCAGCAGCCCCAACCCGAGGGGCGGGAGTTCCTACGAGCAGTACTTC. The genes are TRBV11-2 and TRBJ2-7, with 7 bases aligning to TRBD2. Germline V gene data show CDR1 as SGHAT and CDR2 as FQNNGV. There are 17 residues in the CDR3. The J segment lost 1 base and the V segment lost 5 bases, leaving 14 bases of the junction unmatched.

This chain connects TRBV5-1 to TRBJ2-3, with TRBD2 matching 8 bases. The CDR3 is made up of 15 amino acids. Germline CDR1 and CDR2: SGHRS and YFSETQ. V trimming: 0 bases; J trimming: 4 bases; junction bases outside the gene matches: 4. DNA of the CDR3: TGCGCCAGCAGCTTGGGGAGCGGGAGCTCAGATACGCAGTATTTT. Amino acid sequence: CASSLGSGSSDTQYF.

The rearrangement links TRBV5-1 to TRBJ1-1; D call uncertain. CDR3 size: 11 residues. V lost 7 bases and J 7 bases, leaving 11 bases between the germline ends. Germline CDR1 SGHRS, CDR2 YFSETQ. CDR3 sequence: CASGEGFEAFF. The DNA for the CDR3 is TGCGCCAGCGGAGAAGGCTTTGAAGCTTTCTTT.

The J gene is TRBJ2-7, the V gene TRBV11-2; 14 bases agree with TRBD2. Germline trimming cut 5 bases from V and 5 bases from J; bases unmatched to any gene: 11. CDR1 is SGHAT and CDR2 is FQNNGV in the germline V gene. This CDR3 is built from 17 residues. CDR3 nucleotides: TGTGCCAGCAGCCAGATCCCCGGGACTAGCGGGAGTCACGAGCAGTACTTC. Translated: CASSQIPGTSGSHEQYF.